The 32 T cell receptor beta chains given below trace back to one sample, sequenced in a study of T cells in women clearing cervical HPV infection. The data were produced by immunoSEQ multiplex PCR, yet TCRdb's version contains in-frame clones alone and is incomplete. The sample yields about 48,000 clones, of which the top ten take up 1.5% to 2%. The sequenced sample was blood buffy coat. The origin of the receptors is a woman aged 18 to 69 with a cervical HPV16 infection that either progressed to CIN3+ or cleared (not recorded which).

About this clone: The read stops 3 residues short of the end of the CDR3; the missing end is completed from the germline J gene. The chain has TRBV20-1 and TRBJ1-2; 7 nucleotides agree with TRBD1. The length of the CDR3 is 16 residues. Germline V gives CDR1 DFQATT, CDR2 SNEGSKA (reference sequence). V trimming: 1 base; J trimming: 5 bases; junction bases outside the gene matches: 13. The CDR3 sequence is CSARAGTGAVLYGYTF. The CDR3 DNA, read in part, is TGCAGTGCTAGAGCGGGAACAGGGGCAGTTCTGTATGGC.

The CDR3 sequence: CASRRSGLAGIHQETQYF. The covered CDR3 bases are TGCGCCAGCAGGAGGTCCGGACTAGCGGGGATCCACCAAGAGACC. This sequence joins TRBV5-1 and TRBJ2-5, with 12 positions matching TRBD2. The read stops 3 residues short of the end of the CDR3; the missing end is completed from the germline J gene. Unmatched junction bases numbered 11, after V lost 5 bases and J lost 0 bases. This CDR3 spans 18 amino acids. Germline V lookup: CDR1 SGHRS, CDR2 YFSETQ.

Turning to this clone: Germline and junction disagree at one end, which may indicate a read error. The observed sequence ends 3 residues before the CDR3 terminus, with the missing tail filled in from the germline J gene. The chain links TRBV11-2 to TRBJ2-2; D is unresolved. The germline V gene encodes CDR1 SGHAT and CDR2 FQNNGV. The CDR3 sequence is 15 residues long. Here the CDR3 reads CASCLGLLNTGELFF. The sequenced CDR3 bases are TGTGCCAGCTGCTTGGGCTTACTCAACACCGGGGAG.

On this clone: The read is 3 residues too short to cover the CDR3 end, so that end is filled in from the germline J gene. The V call is TRBV19, the J call TRBJ2-7; 15 positions agree with TRBD2. The CDR3 contains 15 residues. CDR1 is LNHDA and CDR2 is SQIVND in the germline V gene (reference sequence). J was trimmed by 4 bases and V by 7 bases; bases with no gene match: 5. CDR3 loop: CASTGTSGGRYEQYF. The CDR3 bases that were read are TGTGCCAGTACCGGGACTAGCGGGGGGCGGTACGAG.

On this clone itself: The CDR3 end falls 3 residues outside the read, so it is completed with the germline J gene. V and J are TRBV5-1 and TRBJ2-7, with 9 nucleotides matching TRBD1. J lost 4 bases, V lost 0 bases, and 8 bases had no gene match. CDR3 length: 16 amino acids. CDR1 is SGHRS and CDR2 is YFSETQ in the germline V gene. The CDR3 here is CASSLGYRDRVYEQYF. The part of the CDR3 DNA that was read is TGCGCCAGCAGCTTGGGTTACCGGGACAGGGTGTACGAG.

Regarding this clone: Read sequence stops 3 residues before the CDR3 end, and the germline J gene provides the missing end. This chain connects TRBV5-1 to TRBJ2-3; D unclear. This CDR3 contains 14 residues. Germline CDR1 SGHRS, CDR2 YFSETQ. Trimming took off 1 base at V and 0 bases at J, with 6 bases between the two ends. CDR3 DNA (partial): TGCGCCAGCAGCTTGTTATTAAGCACAGATACG. Its translation is CASSLLLSTDT. The full CDR3 is CASSLLLSTDTQYF.

Concerning this clone: The CDR3 goes on 3 residues after the read ends, and that part is filled in from the germline J gene. V is TRBV11-2 and J is TRBJ2-7; D may be TRBD1 (6 bases). With 4 bases removed from V and 2 bases from J, the gap between germline ends came to 12 bases. The length of the CDR3 is 14 residues. Germline CDR1 reads SGHAT; CDR2 reads FQNNGV. The CDR3 loop reads CASSYTGPTYEQYF. Incomplete CDR3 DNA: TGTGCCAGCAGCTATACAGGGCCTACCTACGAG.

On this clone: The read finishes 3 residues shy of the CDR3 end, and the germline J gene is used to complete it. This chain uses TRBV6-1 with TRBJ2-1; 16 bases match TRBD2. V dropped 6 bases and J dropped 3; count of bases not matched to a gene: 11. In germline, CDR1 is MNHNS, CDR2 SASEGT. The CDR3 extends over 19 amino acids. The CDR3 protein is CASSEKGLAGGWNYNEQFF. The part of the CDR3 DNA that was read is TGTGCCAGCAGCGAAAAGGGACTAGCGGGGGGGTGGAACTACAATGAG.

A remark on this clone: The read ends 3 residues shy of where the CDR3 ends; the end is completed using the germline J gene. The V and J genes are TRBV7-8 and TRBJ1-5, with TRBD1 identical over 8 bases. The CDR3 runs to 14 residues. V gave up 5 bases and J gave up 2 bases; unmatched junction bases: 2. CDR1 is SGHVS and CDR2 is FQNEAQ in the germline V gene. This CDR3 reads CASSIQGGNQPQHF. The covered CDR3 bases are TGTGCCAGCAGCATACAGGGGGGCAATCAGCCC.

CDR3 amino acids: CASSGRGGLNEQFF. CDR3 DNA, as far as it was read: TGTGCCAGTAGTGGACGGGGGGGGCTGAATGAG. The J gene is TRBJ2-1, the V gene TRBV19; 8 bases are shared with TRBD2. The read stops 3 residues short of the end of the CDR3; the missing end is completed from the germline J gene. J lost 7 bases, V lost 5 bases, and 7 bases had no gene match. From germline, CDR1 is LNHDA and CDR2 SQIVND (reference sequence). The CDR3 has 14 amino acids. The full variable domain, its missing parts supplied by reference TRBV19 and TRBJ2-1, is DGGITQSPKYLFRKEGQNVTLSCEQNLNHDAMYWYRQDPGQGLRLIYYSQIVNDFQKGDIAEGYSVSREKKESFPLTVTSAQKNPTAFYLCASSGRGGLNEQFFGPGTRLTVL.

A word on this clone: The sequenced fragment ends 3 residues before the CDR3 boundary, so the rest is inferred from the germline J gene. V usage is TRBV3-1 (or the pseudogene TRBV3-2) and J usage is TRBJ1-4; D might be TRBD1 (6 bases). Germline-derived CDR1 and CDR2 are LGHDT and YNNKEL (reference sequence). The germline V and J ends were trimmed by 6 bases and 6 bases, with 17 bases remaining between them. The CDR3 consists of 15 residues. The DNA read from the CDR3 is TGTGCCAGCAGTCCTGTCAGGGGTAGGGATGAAAAA. Translation: CASSPVRGRDEK. The complete CDR3 protein is CASSPVRGRDEKLFF.

Points on this clone: The read is 3 residues too short to cover the CDR3 end, so that end is filled in from the germline J gene. V is TRBV5-4 and J is TRBJ1-2; D not resolved. The V end lost 0 bases, the J end lost 6 bases, and 6 bases lay between the germline ends. Germline-derived CDR1 and CDR2 are SGHNT and YYREEE (reference sequence). CDR3 length equals 12 residues. The CDR3 sequence is CASSLDRDGYTF. The covered CDR3 bases are TGTGCCAGCAGCTTGGATAGGGATGGC.

Details on this clone: The read terminates 3 residues ahead of where the CDR3 ends, so the germline J gene completes it. The chain uses TRBV30 and TRBJ1-1, with unresolved D. V lost 4 bases, J lost 1 base, and 10 bases lay in between. Germline V gene sequence: CDR1 GTSNPN, CDR2 SVGIG (reference sequence). The CDR3 spans 13 residues. CDR3 sequence reads: CAWNGGSNTEAFF. CDR3 DNA, as far as it was read: TGTGCCTGGAATGGCGGCTCGAACACTGAA. Complete variable domain (other parts from reference TRBV30 and TRBJ1-1): SQTIHQWPATLVQPVGSPLSLECTVEGTSNPNLYWYRQAAGRGLQLLFYSVGIGQISSEVPQNLSASRPQDRQFILSSKKLLLSDSGFYLCAWNGGSNTEAFFGQGTRLTVV.

In regard to this clone: The observed sequence ends 3 residues before the CDR3 terminus, with the missing tail filled in from the germline J gene. V usage is TRBV20-1 and J usage is TRBJ1-5; 8 bases align to TRBD1. There are 16 residues in the CDR3. V was pared by 0 bases and J by 4 bases, with 8 bases of the junction left unmatched. The V gene's germline CDR1 is DFQATT and CDR2 SNEGSKA (reference sequence). CDR3 DNA, as far as it was read: TGCAGTGCTAGAGATCAGTGGACAGGGTGGAATCAGCCC. Translating it yields CSARDQWTGWNQP. The full-length CDR3 reads as CSARDQWTGWNQPQHF.

On this clone: From the germline J gene comes the end of the CDR3, since the read stops 3 residues before it. The chain carries TRBV20-1 and TRBJ2-5, with 10 bases aligning to TRBD2. Germline V CDR1 and CDR2: DFQATT, SNEGSKA (reference sequence). The CDR3 loop spans 16 amino acids. J lost 4 bases, V lost 0 bases, and 8 bases had no gene match. The CDR3 sequence: CSARDLSGGAIETQYF. The covered CDR3 bases are TGCAGTGCTAGAGATTTGAGCGGGGGGGCCATAGAGACC.

Note on this clone: The read finishes 3 residues shy of the CDR3 end, and the germline J gene is used to complete it. The V call is TRBV5-1, the J call TRBJ2-1, with D perhaps matching TRBD1 (6 bases). The V gene lost 2 bases and the J gene lost 1 base, with 13 bases spanning the gap. The CDR3 covers 16 residues. CDR1 and CDR2 (germline): SGHRS, YFSETQ. CDR3 sequence: CASSLVGARSYNEQFF. The CDR3 DNA, read in part, is TGCGCCAGCAGCTTAGTGGGGGCCCGATCCTACAATGAG. Full variable domain (missing parts from reference TRBV5-1 and TRBJ2-1): KAGVTQTPRYLIKTRGQQVTLSCSPISGHRSVSWYQQTPGQGLQFLFEYFSETQRNKGNFPGRFSGRQFSNSRSEMNVSTLELGDSALYLCASSLVGARSYNEQFFGPGTRLTVL.

Comments on this clone: At one end the junction does not follow the germline gene, possibly because of a read error. The read terminates 3 residues ahead of where the CDR3 ends, so the germline J gene completes it. V is TRBV7-9 and J is TRBJ2-1; no reliable D call. Germline values: CDR1 SEHNR, CDR2 FQNEAQ (reference sequence). The CDR3 contains 14 residues. CDR3 sequence: CSSRNSSTCNEQFF. The part of the CDR3 DNA that was read is TGTTCCAGCAGAAACTCCTCCACCTGCAATGAG.

Worth noting for this clone: The CDR3 end is not reached by the read, which stops 3 residues before it; the germline J gene fills it in. The chain is built from TRBV19 and TRBJ1-5; 8 bases fit TRBD1. CDR3 length equals 16 residues. Trimming at V came to 4 bases and at J to 5 bases, leaving 10 bases not matched to a gene. Germline CDR1 LNHDA, CDR2 SQIVND (reference sequence). CDR3 bases read: TGTGCCAGTAGTACTCTACAGGGGGTGTCCGATCAGCCC. It specifies CASSTLQGVSDQP. The whole CDR3 region reads CASSTLQGVSDQPQHF.

A note on this clone: Read coverage stops 3 residues before the CDR3 terminus; the germline J gene supplies the remainder. The chain has TRBV29-1 and TRBJ2-5; 7 bases match TRBD1. The J segment lost 5 bases and the V segment lost 3 bases, leaving 3 bases of the junction unmatched. CDR1 SQVTM and CDR2 ANQGSEA come from the germline V gene. CDR3 length equals 12 residues. The part of the CDR3 DNA that was read is TGCAGCGTTGAGGGACAGCCCGAGACC. This translates into CSVEGQPET. The whole CDR3 region reads CSVEGQPETQYF.

The covered CDR3 bases are TGTGCCAGCAGTGGGGGGCAGAACACTGAA. This gives the protein CASSGGQNTE. The full CDR3 reads CASSGGQNTEAFF. This chain uses TRBV6-4 with TRBJ1-1; TRBD1 is a possible D gene (6 bases). The read finishes 3 residues shy of the CDR3 end, and the germline J gene is used to complete it. CDR1 is MRHNA and CDR2 is SNTAGT in the germline V gene. Trimming removed 4 bases from V and 1 base from J, with 7 bases in between. The CDR3 is 13 amino acids.

As for this clone: The CDR3 is cut off 3 residues early in the read; its end comes from the germline J gene. The chain carries TRBV30 and TRBJ1-2; a possible D gene is TRBD1 (5 bases). CDR1 and CDR2 from the germline V gene are GTSNPN and SVGIG (reference sequence). Trimming stripped 0 bases from V and 5 bases from J, with 13 bases between. The length of the CDR3 is 14 residues. The CDR3 is CAWSVGGEGYGYTF. The part of the CDR3 DNA that was read is TGTGCCTGGAGTGTCGGGGGGGAAGGTTATGGC.

For this clone: With the read ending 3 residues before the CDR3 end, the germline J gene is used to fill in that end. The gene calls are TRBV7-6 and TRBJ2-1; 7 positions match TRBD1. V was clipped by 1 base and J by 5 bases; unmatched bases: 5. This CDR3 comprises 15 residues. CDR1 is SGHVS and CDR2 is FNYEAQ in the germline V gene. The sequenced part of the CDR3 DNA is TGTGCCAGCAGCTTAGTGGGACAGAACAACAATGAG. Protein sequence: CASSLVGQNNNE. In full, the CDR3 reads CASSLVGQNNNEQFF.

For this clone: With the read ending 3 residues before the CDR3 end, the germline J gene is used to fill in that end. This rearrangement joins TRBV28 to TRBJ1-4, with D maybe TRBD1 (5 bases). This CDR3 has 14 amino acids. The germline V and J ends were trimmed by 5 bases and 5 bases, with 12 bases remaining between them. Germline loops: CDR1 MDHEN, CDR2 SYDVKM. The sequenced CDR3 bases are TGTGCCAGCAGTAAATCGGGGGTAAATGAAAAA. Translated: CASSKSGVNEK. From start to end, the CDR3 is CASSKSGVNEKLFF.

On this clone itself: With the read ending 3 residues before the CDR3 end, the germline J gene is used to fill in that end. This rearrangement joins TRBV11-1 to TRBJ2-7; TRBD1 matches at 8 bases. The CDR3 is 13 amino acids. The V gene's germline CDR1 is SGHAT and CDR2 FQDESV (reference sequence). V trimming: 5 bases; J trimming: 2 bases; junction bases outside the gene matches: 2. The CDR3 sequence is CASSPDRAYEQYF. Partial CDR3 DNA: TGTGCCAGCAGCCCGGACAGGGCCTACGAG.

To note about this clone: Germline and junction disagree at one end, which may indicate a read error. The CDR3 end is not reached by the read, which stops 3 residues before it; the germline J gene fills it in. The J gene is TRBJ2-7, the V gene TRBV4-2; TRBD2 is a possible D gene (5 bases). CDR1 and CDR2 from the germline V gene are LGHNA and YNFKEQ. CDR3 length: 13 amino acids. CDR3 DNA, as far as it was read: TGCGCCAGCAGCCAAGAGACTAACTACGAG. The encoded protein is CASSQETNYE. The whole CDR3 sequence reads CASSQETNYEQYF.

In regard to this clone: The sequenced fragment ends 3 residues before the CDR3 boundary, so the rest is inferred from the germline J gene. V gene TRBV29-1 combines with J gene TRBJ1-3; 10 bases map to TRBD1. There are 13 residues in the CDR3. The germline CDR1 and CDR2 sequences are SQVTM and ANQGSEA. Trimming took 1 base from V and 7 from J; bases not matched to a gene: 1. The CDR3 reads CSVEGQGANTIYF. CDR3 DNA, as far as it was read: TGCAGCGTTGAAGGACAGGGGGCGAACACC.

Comment on this clone: The read ends 3 residues shy of where the CDR3 ends; the end is completed using the germline J gene. The chain employs TRBV5-6 and TRBJ2-5, with D maybe TRBD1 (5 bases). Germline V gene sequence: CDR1 SGHDT, CDR2 YYEEEE. Trimming cost V 0 bases and J 1 base, with 7 bases left between them. CDR3 length: 14 amino acids. Incomplete CDR3 DNA: TGTGCCAGCAGCTTGGGTGACAGCCAAGAGACC. This sequence encodes CASSLGDSQET. The full CDR3 is CASSLGDSQETQYF.

On this clone: The DNA ends 3 residues before the CDR3 does, and the rest of the CDR3 is filled in from the germline J gene. The chain uses TRBV28 and TRBJ2-3; possibly TRBD2 for D (5 bases). Trimming left V 10 bases short and J 2 bases short, with 16 bases between. The CDR3 has 14 residues. Germline loops: CDR1 MDHEN, CDR2 SYDVKM. CDR3 DNA, as far as it was read: TGTGCCACGTTTAATCAGCGGCTCACAGATACG. This sequence encodes CATFNQRLTDT. The entire CDR3 sequence reads CATFNQRLTDTQYF.

To note about this clone: Read sequence stops 3 residues before the CDR3 end, and the germline J gene provides the missing end. This rearrangement joins TRBV5-1 to TRBJ2-1; D may be TRBD1 (5 bases). The germline CDR1 and CDR2 sequences are SGHRS and YFSETQ. Between the trimmed V and J ends, which lost 3 bases and 6 bases, there was a span of 16 bases. The length of the CDR3 is 15 residues. The CDR3 reads CASSWSGGRANEQFF. The CDR3 bases that were read are TGCGCCAGCAGCTGGAGTGGCGGCAGGGCCAATGAG.

As concerns this clone: The CDR3 is cut off 3 residues early in the read; its end comes from the germline J gene. V usage is TRBV30 and J usage is TRBJ1-3; TRBD1 aligns across 7 bases. Unmatched junction bases numbered 6, after V lost 2 bases and J lost 2 bases. Per the germline V gene, CDR1 is GTSNPN and CDR2 is SVGIG (reference sequence). This CDR3 has 15 residues. The CDR3 spells CAWSSAGTAGNTIYF. The CDR3 DNA, read in part, is TGTGCCTGGAGTTCAGCCGGGACAGCTGGAAACACC.

Of note for this clone: The read comes to an end 3 residues before the CDR3 does, leaving the germline J gene to fill in the end. V gene TRBV5-4 combines with J gene TRBJ2-1; possibly TRBD2 for D (6 bases). Germline V CDR1 and CDR2: SGHNT, YYREEE (reference sequence). Trimming took off 4 bases at V and 4 bases at J, with 15 bases between the two ends. The CDR3 spans 15 residues. The CDR3 is CASSGRAGLYNEQFF. The DNA read from the CDR3 is TGTGCCAGCAGCGGTAGGGCGGGACTTTACAATGAG.

The CDR3 DNA, read in part, is TGTGCCAGCAGCCGGACAGGGAGCAGCAATCAGCCC. As protein: CASSRTGSSNQP. The entire CDR3 is CASSRTGSSNQPQHF. The rearrangement uses TRBV12-3 or TRBV12-4 and TRBJ1-5, with 8 bases fitting TRBD1. The observed sequence ends 3 residues before the CDR3 terminus, with the missing tail filled in from the germline J gene. The length of the CDR3 is 15 residues. The V gene end was trimmed by 6 bases and the J gene end by 1 base; junction bases not matched to a gene: 5.